This TCR beta chain derives from a study of cytomegalovirus exposure and HLA in healthy donors. PCR was performed using 60 Vbeta and 13 Jbeta primers. Original processing notes: An analysis that came later counted 60 million to 80 million unique TCR beta chains, approximately 12 million shared. Only in-frame clones appear in the TCRdb table, and some are missing; sequencing was by immunoSEQ multiplex PCR. Clonal size and the V and J genes are those of that table, whereas D and trimming came from the DNA. Of 200,000 to 250,000 clones in the sample, roughly 70% were seen once. The CDR3 consists of 16 residues. The J segment lost 0 bases and the V segment lost 5 bases, leaving 9 bases of the junction unmatched. CDR1 and CDR2 from the germline V gene are SEHNR and FQNEAQ (reference sequence).

Sequencing input: PBMCs. The receptor was isolated from a middle-aged man in good health and CMV-seropositive. This sequence joins TRBV7-9 and TRBJ1-2, with 7 bases aligning to TRBD1. The CDR3 region is CASSATSGQANYGYTF. For the CDR3, the DNA is TGTGCCAGCAGCGCTACCTCCGGACAGGCTAACTATGGCTACACCTTC.